These 26 T cell receptor beta chains share one sample of origin, sequenced in a study of cytomegalovirus exposure and HLA in healthy donors. Amplification used 60 Vbeta primers and 13 Jbeta primers. This table comes from immunoSEQ multiplex PCR, and its TCRdb copy is limited to in-frame clones, with some not included. This table holds around 80,000 clones, over 65% found once. Sample: PBMCs. The receptors come from a middle-aged man in good health and CMV-seropositive.

The chain employs TRBV5-1 and TRBJ2-3, with a possible D match to TRBD1 (6 bases). The ends were cut back, 2 bases at V and 4 bases at J, with 14 bases in the middle. CDR3 length: 15 amino acids. CDR1 and CDR2 (germline): SGHRS, YFSETQ. The CDR3 DNA reads as TGCGCCAGCAGCTTACAGGGACGAGGCGCAGATACGCAGTATTTT. Translated: CASSLQGRGADTQYF. Filled out from reference TRBV5-1 and TRBJ2-3, the complete variable domain reads KAGVTQTPRYLIKTRGQQVTLSCSPISGHRSVSWYQQTPGQGLQFLFEYFSETQRNKGNFPGRFSGRQFSNSRSEMNVSTLELGDSALYLCASSLQGRGADTQYFGPGTRLTVL.

The chain has TRBV7-6 and TRBJ1-1; 7 bases are shared with TRBD1. The V gene end was trimmed by 1 base and the J gene end by 4 bases; junction bases not matched to a gene: 6. Germline CDR1 is SGHVS and CDR2 is FNYEAQ. This CDR3 contains 15 residues. The CDR3 sequence is CASSLGQGGSTEAFF. The CDR3 coding sequence is TGTGCCAGCAGCTTAGGACAGGGTGGTTCCACTGAAGCTTTCTTT. The complete variable domain, with remaining parts taken from reference TRBV7-6 and TRBJ1-1, reads GAGVSQSPRYKVTKRGQDVALRCDPISGHVSLYWYRQALGQGPEFLTYFNYEAQQDKSGLPNDRFSAERPEGSISTLTIQRTEQRDSAMYRCASSLGQGGSTEAFFGQGTRLTVV.

This clone came up a few times. The V gene is TRBV14, the J gene TRBJ2-6, with D perhaps TRBD1 (5 bases). The germline CDR1 and CDR2 sequences are SGHDN and FVKESK. The V end lost 7 bases, the J end lost 2 bases, and 15 bases lay between the germline ends. This CDR3 has 16 amino acids. The CDR3 protein is CASTRGPIPGANVLTF. The CDR3 bases are TGTGCCAGCACTAGGGGCCCTATTCCTGGGGCCAACGTCCTGACTTTC.

This clone was counted a few times. The chain uses TRBV11-2 and TRBJ2-1; possibly TRBD1 for D (5 bases). This CDR3 has 16 residues. Germline CDR1 and CDR2: SGHAT and FQNNGV. Trimming cost V 2 bases and J 7 bases, with 18 bases left between them. The CDR3 DNA sequence: TGTGCCAGCAGCTTAACAAGGACACAAAATCGTAATGAGCAGTTCTTC. Its translation is CASSLTRTQNRNEQFF. The complete variable domain, with remaining parts taken from reference TRBV11-2 and TRBJ2-1, reads EAGVAQSPRYKIIEKRQSVAFWCNPISGHATLYWYQQILGQGPKLLIQFQNNGVVDDSQLPKDRFSAERLKGVDSTLKIQPAKLEDSAVYLCASSLTRTQNRNEQFFGPGTRLTVL.

The J gene is TRBJ2-3, the V gene TRBV25-1, with D perhaps TRBD1 (5 bases). The CDR3 contains 14 residues. CDR1 is MGHDK, CDR2 SYGVNS, per germline. Trimming removed 4 bases at V and 3 bases at J, with 11 bases between. CDR3 sequence reads: CASSVQESTDTQYF. CDR3 DNA: TGTGCCAGCAGTGTACAGGAATCTACAGATACGCAGTATTTT.

This chain links TRBV4-2 with TRBJ1-2, with TRBD1 as a possible D gene (6 bases). Trimming took 0 bases from V and 7 from J, leaving 18 bases between them. This CDR3 comprises 16 residues. CDR1 and CDR2 (germline): LGHNA, YNFKEQ. The CDR3 is CASSQDPAGGIPGYTF. CDR3 coding DNA: TGTGCCAGCAGCCAAGATCCGGCGGGGGGCATTCCTGGCTACACCTTC.

The chain couples TRBV18 to TRBJ1-5, with D maybe TRBD1 (5 bases). This CDR3 contains 15 residues. The germline CDR1 and CDR2 sequences are KGHSH and LQKENI. Deletions cut 3 bases from V and 7 bases from J, with 16 bases between. CDR3 coding DNA: TGTGCCAGCTCACCGGGGGGTTTCGGGGGACAGCCCCAGCATTTT. This translates into CASSPGGFGGQPQHF.

This chain joins TRBV2 and TRBJ2-7; unclear D gene. Germline V gene sequence: CDR1 SNHLY, CDR2 FYNNEI. Trimming took off 5 bases at V and 7 bases at J, with 12 bases between the two ends. CDR3 length: 12 amino acids. CDR3 protein: CASSMRGEEQYF. The CDR3 DNA sequence: TGTGCCAGCAGTATGAGAGGAGAGGAGCAGTACTTC.

The J gene is TRBJ1-1, the V gene TRBV28, with 10 bases matching TRBD1. The CDR3 spans 12 residues. Looked up from germline, CDR1 is MDHEN and CDR2 is SYDVKM. V trimming: 10 bases; J trimming: 10 bases; junction bases outside the gene matches: 9. CDR3 sequence reads: CAITDRGLLAFF. The CDR3, as DNA: TGTGCCATAACAGACAGGGGGCTGTTAGCTTTCTTT.

The chain has TRBV6-1 and TRBJ1-1; D gene unclear. V was clipped by 7 bases and J by 0 bases, with 9 bases between them. The CDR3 has 13 amino acids. The germline gives CDR1 MNHNS, CDR2 SASEGT. CDR3 coding DNA: TGTGCCAGCACCGAAACACTGAACACTGAAGCTTTCTTT. Protein sequence: CASTETLNTEAFF.

The rearrangement uses TRBV19 and TRBJ2-1; possibly TRBD1 for D (6 bases). V was shortened by 5 bases and J by 1 base, with 12 bases between the two germline ends. The CDR3 consists of 15 residues. Per germline, CDR1 LNHDA and CDR2 SQIVND (reference sequence). The CDR3 region has the DNA TGTGCCAGTAGTGTACAGGGAATGTCCTACAATGAGCAGTTCTTC. It yields the protein CASSVQGMSYNEQFF.

The chain combines TRBV7-8 with TRBJ1-5, with D maybe TRBD1 (5 bases). CDR3 length: 17 amino acids. V shed 5 bases and J shed 2 bases, with 19 bases lying between them. CDR1 is SGHVS and CDR2 is FQNEAQ in the germline V gene. As DNA, the CDR3 is TGTGCCAGCAGCCTCCCCTCCCGCAGGGAAGGCAATCAGCCCCAGCATTTT. Amino acids: CASSLPSRREGNQPQHF.

This clone has a handful of counts. V and J are TRBV6-4 and TRBJ1-1; D is unresolved. The V end lost 2 bases, the J end lost 4 bases, and 11 bases lay between the germline ends. Germline V lookup: CDR1 MRHNA, CDR2 SNTAGT. The CDR3 loop spans 14 amino acids. The CDR3 loop is CASSDAVGSTEAFF. DNA for the CDR3: TGTGCCAGCAGTGACGCGGTGGGGAGCACTGAAGCTTTCTTT.

This clone has more than one count but fewer than ten. The rearrangement joins TRBV15 to TRBJ2-1, with a weak D call TRBD2 (6 bases). The CDR3 extends over 18 amino acids. Germline values: CDR1 LNHNV, CDR2 YYDKDF (reference sequence). The ends were cut back, 1 base at V and 1 base at J, with 17 bases in the middle. CDR3 DNA: TGTGCCACCAGCAGAGCTCTAGGAGGGCTCTTGTCCTACAATGAGCAGTTCTTC. Its translation is CATSRALGGLLSYNEQFF.

The chain couples TRBV30 to TRBJ1-2; D ambiguous. The CDR3 consists of 12 residues. The germline V gene has CDR1 GTSNPN and CDR2 SVGIG (reference sequence). The V end was cut by 1 base, the J end by 4 bases, with 7 bases between. The CDR3 region has the DNA TGTGCCTGGAGTGCGCGGCTCTATGGCTACACCTTC. It translates to CAWSARLYGYTF.

The chain combines TRBV7-8 with TRBJ2-1; 10 nucleotides align to TRBD2. Trimming removed 2 bases from V and 10 bases from J; junction bases left unmatched: 5. The V gene's germline CDR1 is SGHVS and CDR2 FQNEAQ. This CDR3 is 14 amino acids long. The CDR3 loop is CASSLSFSGGEQFF. The CDR3 DNA reads as TGTGCCAGCAGCTTATCATTTAGCGGGGGGGAGCAGTTCTTC.

This chain connects TRBV9 to TRBJ2-2, with D unclear. There are 15 residues in the CDR3. The germline V and J ends were trimmed by 0 bases and 0 bases, with 6 bases remaining between them. Germline V gene data show CDR1 as SGDLS and CDR2 as YYNGEE. The CDR3 coding sequence is TGTGCCAGCAGCGTAGAACTATCGAACACCGGGGAGCTGTTTTTT. Translated: CASSVELSNTGELFF.

The chain joins TRBV30 to TRBJ2-1, with 10 bases fitting TRBD2. This CDR3 has 15 amino acids. CDR1 GTSNPN and CDR2 SVGIG come from the germline V gene (reference sequence). Unmatched junction bases numbered 8, after V lost 4 bases and J lost 5 bases. CDR3 in amino acids: CAWTVGLAENNEQFF. The CDR3 DNA is TGTGCCTGGACTGTAGGACTAGCGGAAAACAATGAGCAGTTCTTC. The entire variable domain, with the rest obtained from reference TRBV30 and TRBJ2-1, is as follows: SQTIHQWPATLVQPVGSPLSLECTVEGTSNPNLYWYRQAAGRGLQLLFYSVGIGQISSEVPQNLSASRPQDRQFILSSKKLLLSDSGFYLCAWTVGLAENNEQFFGPGTRLTVL.

This clone was seen a single time. The chain employs TRBV30 and TRBJ2-1; D is possibly TRBD1 (6 bases). The germline V and J ends were trimmed by 6 bases and 6 bases, with 12 bases remaining between them. This CDR3 comprises 12 residues. Per the germline V gene, CDR1 is GTSNPN and CDR2 is SVGIG (reference sequence). CDR3 nucleotide sequence: TGTGCCTGTAAGGGGACAATCAATGAGCAGTTCTTC. This gives the protein CACKGTINEQFF.

To note about this clone: One junction end does not reproduce the germline sequence, and a read error may be involved. This rearrangement joins TRBV19 to TRBJ2-1; tentatively, D is TRBD2 (6 bases). Per the germline V gene, CDR1 is LNHDA and CDR2 is SQIVND (reference sequence). The CDR3 has 15 residues. CDR3 protein: CASSLELANYNEQFF. The CDR3 nucleotides read TGTGCCAGTAGTTTAGAGCTAGCGAATTACAATGAGCAGTTCTTC.

The chain employs TRBV4-2 and TRBJ2-2; 7 nucleotides line up with TRBD2. This CDR3 contains 16 residues. CDR1 is LGHNA, CDR2 YNFKEQ, per germline. V lost 0 bases to trimming and J lost 6 bases; unmatched junction nucleotides: 7. The CDR3 DNA reads as TGTGCCAGCAGCCAAGATCCGGTCCTAGCGGCCGGGGAGCTGTTTTTT. Protein sequence: CASSQDPVLAAGELFF.

The chain employs TRBV19 and TRBJ2-5; no clear D gene. The end of the DNA fits TRBJ2-7 better, so the J call may be wrong. This CDR3 has 13 amino acids. The germline V gene encodes CDR1 LNHDA and CDR2 SQIVND (reference sequence). The CDR3 loop is CASSTQVLYEQYF. The CDR3 region has the DNA TGTGCCAGTAGTACCCAGGTCCTTTACGAGCAGTACTTC.

The rearrangement uses TRBV28 and TRBJ1-4, with 9 bases that match TRBD1. This CDR3 has 16 amino acids. The V gene end was trimmed by 5 bases and the J gene end by 10 bases; junction bases not matched to a gene: 14. The germline V gene has CDR1 MDHEN and CDR2 SYDVKM. CDR3 sequence (DNA): TGTGCCAGCAGTCCTACCGGGACAGGGTCCGTCGGAAAACTGTTTTTT. Residues: CASSPTGTGSVGKLFF.

V and J are TRBV5-1 and TRBJ2-3, with 7 bases that match TRBD1. With V trimmed by 2 bases and J by 3 bases, 3 bases remained unmatched. Germline CDR1 is SGHRS and CDR2 is YFSETQ. The CDR3 is 14 amino acids. CDR3 in amino acids: CASSFDRATDTQYF. The DNA for the CDR3 is TGCGCCAGCAGCTTCGACAGGGCAACAGATACGCAGTATTTT. The variable domain in full, completed from reference TRBV5-1 and TRBJ2-3, reads KAGVTQTPRYLIKTRGQQVTLSCSPISGHRSVSWYQQTPGQGLQFLFEYFSETQRNKGNFPGRFSGRQFSNSRSEMNVSTLELGDSALYLCASSFDRATDTQYFGPGTRLTVL.

Points on this clone: The sample contains more than one DNA sequence encoding this CDR3. The chain uses TRBV19 and TRBJ1-5; weak D call: TRBD1 (5 bases). This CDR3 is 13 amino acids long. Germline V gene data show CDR1 as LNHDA and CDR2 as SQIVND (reference sequence). Deletions cut 3 bases from V and 6 bases from J, with 9 bases between. The DNA of the CDR3 is TGTGCCAGTAGTATCGGAAGGGGTCAGCCCCAGCATTTT. Protein product: CASSIGRGQPQHF.

The chain is built from TRBV5-1 and TRBJ1-3; TRBD1 is a possible D gene (6 bases). Trimming pared 1 base from V and 4 bases from J, leaving 15 bases between. Germline V gene sequence: CDR1 SGHRS, CDR2 YFSETQ. The CDR3 has 16 residues. The CDR3 reads CASSLNVAGDGNTIYF. The CDR3 DNA sequence: TGCGCCAGCAGCTTGAACGTAGCAGGGGACGGAAACACCATATATTTT.